The 8 T cell receptor beta chains reported below all come from one sample, sequenced in a study of spatial heterogeneity in lung cancer. Study-level findings and limits: Intratumoral expanded alpha and beta TCR counts were found to track tumor mutation counts.

Time point meaning: sample taken at primary tumor resection. No antigens are known for them. TCRdb re-called the 5' RACE reads through MiXCR, storing one row per CDR3 protein. Seen here are more than 9,500 distinct CDR3 sequences, just over 14% observed once, and the top ten hold roughly a sixth. The sample was lung tumor tissue, taken at surgery. These receptors were collected from a male donor with early-stage non-small cell lung cancer.

This clonotype was observed at least ten times. The rearrangement links TRBV7-2 to TRBJ2-1; D is possibly TRBD1 (6 bases). The CDR3 extends over 15 amino acids. Between the trimmed V and J ends, which lost 4 bases and 0 bases, there was a span of 10 bases. Germline V lookup: CDR1 SGHTA, CDR2 FQGNSA. This CDR3 is CASSSQGSSYNEQFF. DNA for the CDR3: TGTGCCAGCAGCTCTCAGGGGAGCTCCTACAATGAGCAGTTCTTC.

This clonotype is deemed medium-sized. The V and J genes are TRBV20-1 and TRBJ1-1; 7 positions match TRBD1. Germline V gene data show CDR1 as DFQATT and CDR2 as SNEGSKA (reference sequence). V trimming: 3 bases; J trimming: 2 bases; junction bases outside the gene matches: 12. The CDR3 is 16 amino acids. In nucleotides, the CDR3 is TGCAGTGCTAGTGGGCGTTTGGGACAGTCCAACACTGAAGCTTTCTTT. It codes for CSASGRLGQSNTEAFF.

This clonotype was seen ten or more times. The J gene is TRBJ2-3, the V gene TRBV20-1, with a possible D match to TRBD1 (5 bases). V was cut by 2 bases and J by 0 bases, with 21 bases left in between. The CDR3 runs to 18 residues. Germline CDR1 DFQATT, CDR2 SNEGSKA (reference sequence). The CDR3 region has the DNA TGCAGTGCTAGAACCCTAGGGGCGATACTTTCTAGCACAGATACGCAGTATTTT. Its protein product is CSARTLGAILSSTDTQYF.

This clonotype has at least ten counts. The CDR3 DNA follows: TGTGCCAGCGGTCCAGGACAGCTAACGAGGAATGAGCAGTTCTTC. It encodes CASGPGQLTRNEQFF. V and J are TRBV6-5 and TRBJ2-1; TRBD1 might be the D (6 bases). The germline V gene has CDR1 MNHEY and CDR2 SVGAGI. Trimming removed 8 bases from V and 7 bases from J, with 21 bases in between. The CDR3 has 15 residues.

This clonotype is labeled medium-sized. The chain employs TRBV6-1 and TRBJ1-5, with D maybe TRBD1 (6 bases). The V and J ends lost 0 bases and 2 bases respectively, with 8 bases between them. CDR1 is MNHNS and CDR2 is SASEGT in the germline V gene. This CDR3 is 15 amino acids long. CDR3 region: CASSEAPGGNQPQHF. The DNA of the CDR3 is TGTGCCAGCAGTGAAGCGCCAGGGGGCAATCAGCCCCAGCATTTT.

This clonotype rates as medium-sized (0.01 to 0.1%). The chain carries TRBV7-2 and TRBJ2-7, with D perhaps assigned TRBD1 or TRBD2 (5 bases each). The CDR3 has 15 residues. V was cut by 5 bases and J by 3 bases, with 17 bases left in between. CDR1 and CDR2 (germline): SGHTA, FQGNSA. CDR3 sequence reads: CASSDKTGAYYEQYF. The CDR3, as DNA: TGTGCCAGCAGCGATAAGACCGGGGCCTACTACGAGCAGTACTTC.

The chain couples TRBV20-1 to TRBJ2-7; 7 bases fit TRBD2. Per the germline V gene, CDR1 is DFQATT and CDR2 is SNEGSKA (reference sequence). This CDR3 contains 13 residues. V shed 6 bases and J 3 bases; nucleotides not matched to a gene: 8. Written as DNA, the CDR3 is TGCAGTGCCCAATGGGGGGGAAACTACGAGCAGTACTTC. Translating gives CSAQWGGNYEQYF.

This clonotype was picked up a small number of times. J is TRBJ2-5 and V is TRBV2; maybe TRBD2 (5 bases). Germline V gene data show CDR1 as SNHLY and CDR2 as FYNNEI. Trimming left V 9 bases short and J 7 bases short, with 24 bases between. CDR3 length: 15 amino acids. The CDR3 region has the DNA TGTGCCAGTACGGCGGGTCTAAGAATTAACGGGACCCAGTACTTC. It yields the protein CASTAGLRINGTQYF.